The rows below give T cell receptor beta chains drawn from one sample of a study of cytomegalovirus exposure and HLA in healthy donors. Sequencing was performed with immunoSEQ multiplex PCR; in TCRdb, only in-frame clones are kept and a portion is missing. The sample contains 95,000 to 110,000 clones, roughly 77% of which appear only once. The sample taken for sequencing was PBMCs. The origin of the receptors is a woman between 18 and 29 years old in good health and CMV-seropositive. CDR3s include the opening cysteine and the closing phenylalanine or tryptophan. D genes are given only for firm matches. A clone size is listed for some rows: how often the clone was seen (once, few, many), or a class if it is expanded.

D gene: TRBD2; clone size: -; J gene: TRBJ2-5; V gene: TRBV7-2; CDR3 protein: CASSQRLAGGKETQYF; CDR3 DNA: TGTGCCAGCAGCCAAAGACTAGCGGGAGGCAAAGAGACCCAGTACTTC
D gene: -; clone size: -; J gene: TRBJ2-1; V gene: TRBV5-1; CDR3 protein: CASSWDPGTKYNEQFF; CDR3 DNA: TGCGCCAGCAGCTGGGATCCCGGGACAAAGTACAATGAGCAGTTCTTC
D gene: -; clone size: few; J gene: TRBJ2-3; V gene: TRBV5-1; CDR3 protein: CASSPTTDTQYF; CDR3 DNA: TGCGCCAGCAGCCCAACAACAGATACGCAGTATTTT
D gene: -; clone size: -; J gene: TRBJ2-7; V gene: TRBV7-8; CDR3 protein: CASSFSPQGEQYF; CDR3 DNA: TGTGCCAGCAGCTTTTCTCCGCAGGGCGAGCAGTACTTC
D gene: TRBD2; clone size: -; J gene: TRBJ2-3; V gene: TRBV5-3; CDR3 protein: CARSIPGLDRTDTQYF; CDR3 DNA: TGTGCCAGAAGCATTCCGGGACTAGACCGCACAGATACGCAGTATTTT
D gene: TRBD1; clone size: -; J gene: TRBJ1-3; V gene: TRBV4-1; CDR3 protein: CASSQEVPDRGNTIYF; CDR3 DNA: TGCGCCAGCAGCCAAGAAGTACCGGACAGGGGGAACACCATATATTTT
D gene: TRBD2; clone size: -; J gene: TRBJ2-7; V gene: TRBV28; CDR3 protein: CASRTSGLAGLPYEQYF; CDR3 DNA: TGTGCCAGTCGCACCTCGGGACTAGCGGGATTACCCTACGAGCAGTACTTC
D gene: -; clone size: few; J gene: TRBJ1-2; V gene: TRBV6-1; CDR3 protein: CASSELTARAGYTF; CDR3 DNA: TGTGCCAGCAGTGAACTGACAGCACGGGCTGGCTACACCTTC
D gene: TRBD2; clone size: few; J gene: TRBJ2-7; V gene: TRBV9; CDR3 protein: CASSVRGLAGAYEQYF; CDR3 DNA: TGTGCCAGCAGCGTAAGGGGACTAGCGGGAGCCTACGAGCAGTACTTC
D gene: TRBD1; clone size: -; J gene: TRBJ1-1; V gene: TRBV5-4; CDR3 protein: CASSLGTVMNTEAFF; CDR3 DNA: TGTGCCAGCAGCTTAGGGACAGTCATGAACACTGAAGCTTTCTTT
D gene: -; clone size: once; J gene: TRBJ1-5; V gene: TRBV11-3; CDR3 protein: CASSSWEGCQGQPQHF; CDR3 DNA: TGTGCCAGCAGCTCCTGGGAAGGGTGTCAGGGTCAGCCCCAGCATTTT
D gene: TRBD1; clone size: -; J gene: TRBJ2-7; V gene: TRBV6-5; CDR3 protein: CASSLRDSQFYEQYF; CDR3 DNA: TGTGCCAGCAGCCTCCGGGACAGTCAATTCTACGAGCAGTACTTC
D gene: -; clone size: -; J gene: TRBJ1-2; V gene: TRBV9; CDR3 protein: CASSNPLGGYYGYTF; CDR3 DNA: TGTGCCAGCAGCAACCCCTTGGGAGGGTATTATGGCTACACCTTC
D gene: -; clone size: -; J gene: TRBJ2-7; V gene: TRBV4-3; CDR3 protein: CASSQAARGYEQYF; CDR3 DNA: TGCGCCAGCAGCCAAGCGGCCAGGGGTTACGAGCAGTACTTC
D gene: TRBD1; clone size: -; J gene: TRBJ1-3; V gene: TRBV10-3; CDR3 protein: CATGTDGNTIYF; CDR3 DNA: TGTGCCACTGGGACAGACGGAAACACCATATATTTT
D gene: -; clone size: -; J gene: TRBJ2-7; V gene: TRBV6-1; CDR3 protein: CASSVRQGTDEQYF; CDR3 DNA: TGTGCCAGCAGTGTTAGGCAGGGTACCGACGAGCAGTACTTC
D gene: TRBD2; clone size: -; J gene: TRBJ2-3; V gene: TRBV10-3; CDR3 protein: CAIMGAGGHTDTQYF; CDR3 DNA: TGTGCCATTATGGGGGCGGGGGGTCACACAGATACGCAGTATTTT
D gene: -; clone size: -; J gene: TRBJ2-3; V gene: TRBV9; CDR3 protein: CASSVGVGLSTDTQYF; CDR3 DNA: TGTGCCAGCAGCGTAGGAGTGGGACTTTCCACAGATACGCAGTATTTT
D gene: -; clone size: -; J gene: TRBJ2-7; V gene: TRBV15; CDR3 protein: CATSRGVAASYEQYF; CDR3 DNA: TGTGCCACCAGCAGAGGAGTAGCCGCCTCCTACGAGCAGTACTTC
D gene: -; clone size: -; J gene: TRBJ1-1; V gene: TRBV7-9; CDR3 protein: CASNSDMNTEAFF; CDR3 DNA: TGTGCCAGCAATTCGGACATGAACACTGAAGCTTTCTTT
D gene: -; clone size: -; J gene: TRBJ2-7; V gene: TRBV29-1; CDR3 protein: CSVGHGHSYEQYF; CDR3 DNA: TGCAGCGTTGGTCATGGACACTCCTACGAGCAGTACTTC
D gene: TRBD1; clone size: -; J gene: TRBJ1-6; V gene: TRBV25-1; CDR3 protein: CASSQGTGAGYNSPLHF; CDR3 DNA: TGTGCCAGCAGTCAGGGGACAGGGGCTGGTTATAATTCACCCCTCCACTTT
D gene: TRBD1; clone size: -; J gene: TRBJ1-2; V gene: TRBV6-5; CDR3 protein: CASTDRAAGYTF; CDR3 DNA: TGTGCCAGCACTGACAGGGCCGCGGGCTACACCTTC
D gene: -; clone size: -; J gene: TRBJ2-7; V gene: TRBV7-8; CDR3 protein: CASSLLEVLEQYF; CDR3 DNA: TGTGCCAGCAGCCTGCTCGAGGTTCTCGAGCAGTACTTC
D gene: -; clone size: -; J gene: TRBJ2-2; V gene: TRBV18; CDR3 protein: CASSPRQGGSTGELFF; CDR3 DNA: TGTGCCAGCTCACCACGACAGGGAGGTAGTACCGGGGAGCTGTTTTTT
D gene: -; clone size: few; J gene: TRBJ1-6; V gene: TRBV18; CDR3 protein: CASSPGGLHNSPLHF; CDR3 DNA: TGTGCCAGCTCACCAGGGGGACTGCATAATTCACCCCTCCACTTT
D gene: TRBD2; clone size: -; J gene: TRBJ2-7; V gene: TRBV2; CDR3 protein: CASSERWAGGEQQYF; CDR3 DNA: TGTGCCAGCAGTGAACGATGGGCGGGGGGCGAGCAGCAGTACTTC
D gene: -; clone size: -; J gene: TRBJ1-1; V gene: TRBV5-6; CDR3 protein: CASSLAVSDTEAFF; CDR3 DNA: TGTGCCAGCAGCTTGGCCGTATCGGACACTGAAGCTTTCTTT
D gene: -; clone size: -; J gene: TRBJ1-3; V gene: TRBV5-6; CDR3 protein: CASSLPRGTAGNTIYF; CDR3 DNA: TGTGCCAGCAGCTTGCCCCGGGGGACTGCTGGAAACACCATATATTTT
D gene: -; clone size: few; J gene: TRBJ2-5; V gene: TRBV5-4; CDR3 protein: CASSFPRGPQETQYF; CDR3 DNA: TGTGCCAGCAGCTTTCCCAGGGGTCCCCAAGAGACCCAGTACTTC
D gene: TRBD1; clone size: -; J gene: TRBJ2-1; V gene: TRBV28; CDR3 protein: CASSLHRGQGVNEQFF; CDR3 DNA: TGTGCCAGCAGTTTACACCGGGGACAGGGTGTGAATGAGCAGTTCTTC
D gene: -; clone size: -; J gene: TRBJ2-3; V gene: TRBV5-6; CDR3 protein: CASSFGTGLDTQYF; CDR3 DNA: TGTGCCAGCAGCTTTGGTACGGGGTTGGATACGCAGTATTTT
D gene: TRBD1; clone size: few; J gene: TRBJ2-7; V gene: TRBV7-6; CDR3 protein: CASSLRPRTGHYEQYF; CDR3 DNA: TGTGCCAGCAGCTTAAGGCCTAGGACAGGTCACTACGAGCAGTACTTC
D gene: TRBD1; clone size: -; J gene: TRBJ2-1; V gene: TRBV9; CDR3 protein: CASSVAGTGGYNEQFF; CDR3 DNA: TGTGCCAGCAGCGTAGCCGGGACAGGGGGGTACAATGAGCAGTTCTTC
D gene: -; clone size: -; J gene: TRBJ2-2; V gene: TRBV19; CDR3 protein: CASSITGTRELFF; CDR3 DNA: TGTGCCAGTAGTATCACAGGGACCAGGGAGCTGTTTTTT
D gene: -; clone size: -; J gene: TRBJ2-2; V gene: TRBV18; CDR3 protein: CASSRDSNTGELFF; CDR3 DNA: TGTGCCAGCTCCCGGGACTCGAACACCGGGGAGCTGTTTTTT
D gene: TRBD1; clone size: few; J gene: TRBJ2-4; V gene: TRBV19; CDR3 protein: CASQGQTRNIQYF; CDR3 DNA: TGTGCCAGCCAGGGACAGACAAGAAACATTCAGTACTTC
D gene: -; clone size: -; J gene: TRBJ1-1; V gene: TRBV6-5; CDR3 protein: CASSWGVNTEAFF; CDR3 DNA: TGTGCCAGCAGTTGGGGGGTTAACACTGAAGCTTTCTTT
D gene: -; clone size: -; J gene: TRBJ2-5; V gene: TRBV21-1; CDR3 protein: CASSKEGSGGEQETQYF; CDR3 DNA: TGTGCCAGCAGCAAAGAAGGTAGCGGGGGTGAACAAGAGACCCAGTACTTC
D gene: TRBD1; clone size: -; J gene: TRBJ2-7; V gene: TRBV27; CDR3 protein: CASIRSSRGLYEQYF; CDR3 DNA: TGTGCCAGCATTCGGTCGTCCAGGGGGCTGTACGAGCAGTACTTC